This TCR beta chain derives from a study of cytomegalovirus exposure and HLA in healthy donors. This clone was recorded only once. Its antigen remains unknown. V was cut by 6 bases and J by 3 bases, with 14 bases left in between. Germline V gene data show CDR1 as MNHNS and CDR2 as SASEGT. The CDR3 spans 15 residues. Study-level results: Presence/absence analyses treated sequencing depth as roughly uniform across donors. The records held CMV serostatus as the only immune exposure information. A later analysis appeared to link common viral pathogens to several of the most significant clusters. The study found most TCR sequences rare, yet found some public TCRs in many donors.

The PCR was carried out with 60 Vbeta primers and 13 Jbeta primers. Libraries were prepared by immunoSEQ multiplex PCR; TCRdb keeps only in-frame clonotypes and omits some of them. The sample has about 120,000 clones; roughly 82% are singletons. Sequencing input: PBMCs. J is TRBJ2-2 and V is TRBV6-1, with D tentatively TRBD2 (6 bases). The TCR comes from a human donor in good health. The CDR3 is CASRGGGADTGELFF. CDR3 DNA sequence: TGTGCCAGCAGGGGGGGTGGGGCTGACACCGGGGAGCTGTTTTTT.